The entry that follows covers one TCR beta chain sequence. TCRdb reprocessed the 5' RACE reads and reports one entry per CDR3 protein, with no DNA. In total, the table holds 420,000 or so distinct CDR3 sequences. This sample was included in a study of monozygotic twins with inflammatory bowel disease. CDR1 and CDR2 (germline): SGHDT, YYEEEE. This CDR3 region has 16 residues. The TCR was taken from a human donor with ulcerative colitis or Crohn's disease, or a healthy co-twin of an affected twin (not recorded which). The sample consisted of blood. The rearrangement links TRBV5-6 to TRBJ2-1; TCRdb returns TRBD2, unconfirmable since there is no DNA. CDR3 in amino acids: CASSHGLADFYNEQFF.